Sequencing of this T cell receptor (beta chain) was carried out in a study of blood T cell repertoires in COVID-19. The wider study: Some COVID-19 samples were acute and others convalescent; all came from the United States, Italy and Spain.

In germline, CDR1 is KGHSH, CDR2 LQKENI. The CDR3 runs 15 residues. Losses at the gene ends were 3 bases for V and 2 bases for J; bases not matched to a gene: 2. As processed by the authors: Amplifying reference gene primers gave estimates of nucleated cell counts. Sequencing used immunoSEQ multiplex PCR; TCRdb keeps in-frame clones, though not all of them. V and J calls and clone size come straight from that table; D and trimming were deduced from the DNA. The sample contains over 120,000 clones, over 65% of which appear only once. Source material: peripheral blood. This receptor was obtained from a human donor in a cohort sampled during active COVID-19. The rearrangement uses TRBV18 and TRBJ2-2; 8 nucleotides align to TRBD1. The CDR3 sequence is CASSPTGVNTGELFF. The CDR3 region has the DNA TGTGCCAGCTCACCGACAGGGGTCAACACCGGGGAGCTGTTTTTT.